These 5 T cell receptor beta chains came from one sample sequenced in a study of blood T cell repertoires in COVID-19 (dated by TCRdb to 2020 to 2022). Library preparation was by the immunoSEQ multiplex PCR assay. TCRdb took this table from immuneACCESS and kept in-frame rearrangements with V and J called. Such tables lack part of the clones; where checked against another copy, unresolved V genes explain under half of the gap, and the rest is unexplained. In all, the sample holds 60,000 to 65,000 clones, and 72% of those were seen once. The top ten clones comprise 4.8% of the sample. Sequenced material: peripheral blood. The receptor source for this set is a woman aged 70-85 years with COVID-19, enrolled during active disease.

The CDR3 spells CASSLGTGPTDTQYF. CDR3 bases: TGCGCCAGCAGCTTAGGGACAGGCCCCACAGATACGCAGTATTTT. The chain combines TRBV5-1 with TRBJ2-3; 8 bases align to TRBD1. Germline V CDR1 and CDR2: SGHRS, YFSETQ. V gave up 2 bases and J gave up 2 bases; unmatched junction bases: 4. The CDR3 extends over 15 amino acids.

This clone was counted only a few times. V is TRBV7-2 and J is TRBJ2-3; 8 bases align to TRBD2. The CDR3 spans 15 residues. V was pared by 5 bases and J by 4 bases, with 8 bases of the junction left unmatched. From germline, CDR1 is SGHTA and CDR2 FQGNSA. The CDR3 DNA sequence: TGTGCCAGCAGCCCTACCGGGGGGGGACCAGATACGCAGTATTTT. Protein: CASSPTGGGPDTQYF.

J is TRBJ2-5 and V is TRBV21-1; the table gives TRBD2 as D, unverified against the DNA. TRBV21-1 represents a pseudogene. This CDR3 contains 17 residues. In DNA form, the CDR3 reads TGTGCCAGCAGCAAAGAAGTGGTAGCGGCTAACCAAGAGACCCAGTACTTC. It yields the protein CASSKEVVAANQETQYF.

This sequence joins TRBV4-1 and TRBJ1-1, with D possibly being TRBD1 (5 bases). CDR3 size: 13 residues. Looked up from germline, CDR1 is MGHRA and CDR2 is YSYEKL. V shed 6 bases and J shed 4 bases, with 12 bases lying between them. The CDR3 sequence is CASSRGGSTEAFF. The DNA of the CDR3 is TGCGCCAGCAGTCGGGGGGGGAGCACTGAAGCTTTCTTT.

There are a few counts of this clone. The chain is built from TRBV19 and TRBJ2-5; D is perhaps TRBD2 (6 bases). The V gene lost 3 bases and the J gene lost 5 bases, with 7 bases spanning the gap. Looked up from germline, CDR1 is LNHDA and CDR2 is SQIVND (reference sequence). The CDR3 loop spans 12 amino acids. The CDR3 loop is CASSIAGETQYF. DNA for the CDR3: TGTGCCAGTAGTATCGCGGGGGAGACCCAGTACTTC.